Sequencing of this TCR beta chain was carried out in a study of blood T cell repertoires in COVID-19. Study-level information: Sample material is recorded as cDNA or gDNA derived from T cells, B-cell-depleted T cells, or PBMCs.

Original analysis: Using reference gene primer amplification, nucleated cell counts were estimated. Repertoires were generated with immunoSEQ multiplex PCR, while TCRdb's copy carries only in-frame clones and drops some. The V and J calls and clone size are taken from that table; D and trimming were inferred from the DNA. The sample lists approximately 180,000 clones, roughly 85% occurring once. This clone was counted only a few times. V gave up 5 bases and J gave up 4 bases; unmatched junction bases: 3. CDR3 length equals 14 residues. Looked up from germline, CDR1 is MNHEY and CDR2 is SMNVEV (reference sequence).

The receptor was derived from a human donor with active or convalescent COVID-19. The donor label of this sample is uncertain. The chain links TRBV27 to TRBJ2-3; 10 nucleotides match TRBD2. The sample comprised peripheral blood. CDR3 loop: CASSLGLAPDTQYF. DNA for the CDR3: TGTGCCAGCAGTCTGGGACTAGCGCCAGATACGCAGTATTTT.